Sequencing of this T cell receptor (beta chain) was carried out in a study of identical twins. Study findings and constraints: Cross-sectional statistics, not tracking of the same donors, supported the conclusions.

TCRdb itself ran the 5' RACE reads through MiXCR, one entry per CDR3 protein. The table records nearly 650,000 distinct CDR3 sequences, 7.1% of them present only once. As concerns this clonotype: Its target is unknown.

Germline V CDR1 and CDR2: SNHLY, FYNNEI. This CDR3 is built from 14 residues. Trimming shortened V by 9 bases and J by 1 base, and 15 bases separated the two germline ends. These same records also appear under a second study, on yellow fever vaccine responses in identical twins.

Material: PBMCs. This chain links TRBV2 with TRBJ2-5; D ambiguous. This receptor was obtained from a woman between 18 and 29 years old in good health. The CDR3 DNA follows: TGTGCCAGGCTCACTTCAAGGACCCAAGAGACCCAGTACTTC. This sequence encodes CARLTSRTQETQYF.